These 3 T cell receptor beta chains were sequenced from one sample in a study of graft-versus-host responses after intestinal transplantation (dated by TCRdb to the early 2020s). The time point tag for this specimen amounts to: cells obtained before transplantation from donor or recipient. The protocol used for the library was the immunoSEQ multiplex PCR assay. The table was pulled from immuneACCESS by TCRdb, which kept in-frame rearrangements only. Such tables lose some clones; where checked, under half of the loss comes from unresolved V genes, and the rest has no known cause. The sample profile shows approximately 22,000 clones; around 42% of them were found once. The top ten hold 0.7% to 0.9% of the sample. The sample was alloreactive CD4+ T cells from a mixed lymphocyte reaction culture, taken before intestinal transplant. The label giving this sample's cell subset or site can be read as: CFSE-low proliferating T cells sorted from roughly 6-day pre-transplant mixed lymphocyte reaction (GvH or HvG direction). These receptors originate from a human patient who received an intestinal transplant.

The chain carries TRBV6-6 and TRBJ2-1, with 7 bases fitting TRBD2. CDR1 MNHNY and CDR2 SVGAGI come from the germline V gene (reference sequence). With 4 bases clipped from V and 3 bases from J, the junction kept 9 bases outside the gene matches. CDR3 length equals 16 residues. The CDR3 here is CASSSPLAEHYNEQFF. Here the CDR3 DNA reads TGTGCCAGCAGTTCCCCCCTAGCGGAGCACTACAATGAGCAGTTCTTC.

V gene TRBV27 combines with J gene TRBJ2-3, with 7 bases aligning to TRBD2. Per germline, CDR1 MNHEY and CDR2 SMNVEV (reference sequence). J gave up 1 base and V 5 bases, and 12 bases lay outside the gene matches. The CDR3 totals 17 residues. The CDR3 nucleotides read TGTGCCAGCAGTAGTCCCGGACTAGTAGGGGGCACAGATACGCAGTATTTT. This translates into CASSSPGLVGGTDTQYF.

The J gene is TRBJ1-5, the V gene TRBV7-2, with unresolved D. The germline V gene has CDR1 SGHTA and CDR2 FQGNSA. The CDR3 runs 14 residues. Trimming shortened V by 5 bases and J by 9 bases, and 17 bases separated the two germline ends. The CDR3 sequence: CASSPAGDMGPQHF. The CDR3 coding sequence is TGTGCCAGCAGCCCGGCGGGTGACATGGGGCCCCAGCATTTT.